A selection of T cell receptor beta chains follows, all from one sample in a study of T cell repertoires in cytomegalovirus infection. Their antigens are not known. TCRdb analysed the reads with MiXCR anew, one entry per CDR3 protein. The sample gives approximately 76,000 distinct CDR3 sequences, roughly 37% of which show up once; 85% to 95% is in the top ten. The sequenced sample was CD8+ T cells from cultured PBMCs, obtained from culture after CMV antigen stimulation. Receptors were obtained from a human donor in good health (CMV status not recorded). Some clones in this sample may be carry-over from other donors' samples. CDR3s include the opening cysteine and the closing phenylalanine or tryptophan. A D gene is named only where the DNA matches it firmly. Expanded clones get a size class; other rows say once, few or many, or leave the size out.

>-|TRBV3-1|-|TRBJ2-1
CASSRYRDPYNEQFF
TGTGCCAGCAGTCGCTACAGGGACCCGTACAATGAGCAGTTCTTC
>-|TRBV13|-|TRBJ2-6
CASSTTSSGANVLTF
TGTGCCAGCAGCACTACAAGCTCTGGGGCCAACGTCCTGACTTTC
>-|TRBV19|TRBD2|TRBJ2-1
CAVSGARGAEQFF
TGTGCCGTTAGCGGGGCTCGGGGAGCTGAGCAGTTCTTC
>-|TRBV7-9|TRBD1|TRBJ2-5
CASSQGQGHQETQYF
TGTGCCAGCAGCCAGGGACAGGGACACCAAGAGACCCAGTACTTC
>few|TRBV7-8|-|TRBJ1-1
CATTLGTDEAFF
TGTGCCACGACCCTCGGGACGGATGAAGCTTTCTTT
>-|TRBV2|TRBD1|TRBJ2-2
CATDPVGQGVSTGELFF
TGTGCCACCGACCCGGTTGGACAGGGGGTGTCCACCGGGGAGCTGTTTTTT
>-|TRBV7-3|TRBD1|TRBJ1-1
CASSSGDRDTEAFF
TGTGCCAGCAGCTCTGGGGACAGAGACACTGAAGCTTTCTTT
>-|TRBV11-1|-|TRBJ2-1
CASSQPGPLWNEQFF
TGTGCCAGCAGTCAGCCGGGACCCCTGTGGAATGAGCAGTTCTTC
>-|TRBV19|-|TRBJ2-1
CASSIELYNEQFF
TGTGCCAGTAGTATAGAACTCTACAATGAGCAGTTCTTC
>-|TRBV7-6|TRBD2|TRBJ2-7
CASSLGTSGGYEQYF
TGTGCCAGCAGCTTAGGGACTAGCGGGGGGTACGAGCAGTACTTC
>few|TRBV6-2/TRBV6-3|-|TRBJ2-7
CASSWGADEQYF
TGTGCCAGCAGCTGGGGGGCTGACGAGCAGTACTTC
>few|TRBV5-1|TRBD1|TRBJ1-1
CASSFYARLGQGDTEAFF
TGCGCCAGCAGCTTCTACGCACGACTGGGACAGGGGGACACTGAAGCTTTCTTT
>-|TRBV29-1|-|TRBJ1-1
CSVEIARTPGGNTEAFF
TGCAGCGTTGAAATCGCCAGGACCCCTGGGGGTAACACTGAAGCTTTCTTT
>few|TRBV12-3/TRBV12-4|-|TRBJ1-6
CASSSTYNSPLHF
TGTGCCAGCAGTTCTACGTATAATTCACCCCTCCACTTT
>few|TRBV28|TRBD1|TRBJ2-5
CASFPLSGQGEETQYF
TGTGCCAGCTTCCCCTTGTCCGGACAGGGAGAAGAGACCCAGTACTTC
>-|TRBV7-9|-|TRBJ2-7
CASHGSRGEQYF
TGTGCCAGCCACGGATCACGGGGGGAGCAGTACTTC
>few|TRBV19|-|TRBJ2-3
CASSRDWETDTQYF
TGTGCCAGTAGCCGCGATTGGGAGACAGATACGCAGTATTTT
>-|TRBV7-6|TRBD2|TRBJ2-1
CASSPNSGGADEQFF
TGTGCCAGCAGCCCTAATAGCGGGGGGGCCGATGAGCAGTTCTTC
>-|TRBV6-1|-|TRBJ1-5
CASSFNSNQPQHF
TGTGCCAGCAGTTTCAACAGCAATCAGCCCCAGCATTTT
>-|TRBV12-3/TRBV12-4|-|TRBJ1-2
CASSLGVGLGYTF
TGTGCCAGCAGTTTGGGGGTGGGGCTTGGCTACACCTTC
>-|TRBV27|-|TRBJ2-7
CASSKSRGHEQYF
TGTGCCAGCAGTAAAAGCAGGGGCCACGAGCAGTACTTC
>few|TRBV15|-|TRBJ1-2
CATSKRTDGYGYTF
TGTGCCACCAGCAAAAGGACGGACGGCTATGGCTACACCTTC
>once|TRBV28|TRBD1|TRBJ2-7
CASSPSDRVEQYF
TGTGCCAGCAGTCCCTCCGACAGGGTCGAGCAGTACTTC
>-|TRBV27|-|TRBJ2-7
CASSFGGAYSYEQYF
TGTGCCAGCAGTTTTGGGGGAGCCTACTCCTACGAGCAGTACTTC
>few|TRBV11-3|-|TRBJ1-1
CASSWKGEAFF
TGTGCCAGCAGCTGGAAGGGTGAAGCTTTCTTT
>few|TRBV7-9|TRBD1|TRBJ1-3
CASRQATGDFSGNTIYF
TGTGCCAGCAGACAAGCGACAGGGGACTTCTCTGGAAACACCATATATTTT
>few|TRBV19|-|TRBJ1-1
CASSIGAAGHTEAFF
TGTGCCAGTAGTATAGGGGCCGCTGGGCACACTGAAGCTTTCTTT
>few|TRBV10-3|-|TRBJ1-1
CAISDPNPLKQIEAFF
TGTGCCATCAGTGACCCGAACCCCCTCAAGCAGATTGAAGCTTTCTTT
>-|TRBV4-1|TRBD1|TRBJ2-7
CASSQEWTGRYEQYF
TGCGCCAGCAGCCAAGAGTGGACAGGGAGGTACGAGCAGTACTTC
>-|TRBV6-1|-|TRBJ2-2
CASTPYDLNTGELFF
TGTGCCAGCACCCCCTACGATCTGAACACCGGGGAGCTGTTTTTT
>-|TRBV4-1|-|TRBJ2-2
CASSQDGAGITGELFF
TGCGCCAGCAGCCAAGATGGCGCGGGGATCACCGGGGAGCTGTTTTTT
>many|TRBV6-1|-|TRBJ2-7
CASSTGKSTYEQYF
TGTGCCAGCAGTACAGGGAAGTCTACCTACGAGCAGTACTTC
>-|TRBV12-3/TRBV12-4|-|TRBJ2-2
CASSFAAITGELFF
TGTGCCAGCAGTTTTGCGGCCATAACCGGGGAGCTGTTTTTT
>many|TRBV12-3/TRBV12-4|TRBD1|TRBJ2-2
CASSSTGQGNTGELFF
TGTGCCAGCAGTTCCACGGGACAGGGGAACACCGGGGAGCTGTTTTTT
>-|TRBV20-1|-|TRBJ1-1
CSARGSRELFAEAFF
TGCAGTGCTAGAGGGAGCAGGGAGCTGTTCGCTGAAGCTTTCTTT
>-|TRBV7-3|TRBD2|TRBJ2-3
CASSPGTSGGARADTQYF
TGTGCCAGCAGCCCCGGAACTAGCGGGGGGGCCCGTGCAGATACGCAGTATTTT
>many|TRBV7-6|-|TRBJ2-3
CASSDSGTDTQYF
TGTGCCAGCTCCGACTCAGGCACAGATACGCAGTATTTT
>few|TRBV19|-|TRBJ1-1
CASNSVNTEAFF
TGTGCCAGTAATTCCGTGAACACTGAAGCTTTCTTT
>few|TRBV7-8|-|TRBJ2-5
CASSASGRTRLHQTQYF
TGTGCCAGCAGCGCCTCCGGCCGGACTCGCCTCCACCAGACCCAGTACTTC
>many|TRBV7-6|-|TRBJ1-3
CASSLSGSGNTIYF
TGTGCCAGCAGCTTATCGGGCAGCGGAAACACCATATATTTT
>-|TRBV28|-|TRBJ2-7
CASTTTGYEQYF
TGTGCCAGCACCACCACAGGGTACGAGCAGTACTTC
>few|TRBV7-2|-|TRBJ1-3
CASSETPQGNTIYF
TGTGCCAGCAGCGAGACCCCCCAGGGAAACACCATATATTTT
>-|TRBV29-1|TRBD1|TRBJ1-5
CSVQTGANQPQHF
TGCAGCGTCCAGACAGGGGCCAATCAGCCCCAGCATTTT
>-|TRBV12-3/TRBV12-4|TRBD2|TRBJ2-3
CASSPSGGTTDTQYF
TGTGCCAGCAGTCCCAGCGGGGGGACCACAGATACGCAGTATTTT
>-|TRBV4-1|-|TRBJ2-7
CASSYRQNYEQYF
TGCGCCAGCAGTTATAGACAGAACTACGAGCAGTACTTC
>few|TRBV5-1|-|TRBJ2-2
CASSLVGRRPGELFF
TGCGCCAGCAGCTTGGTAGGCAGACGTCCCGGGGAGCTGTTTTTT
>once|TRBV10-3|TRBD1|TRBJ2-7
CAISAGQGGYEQYF
TGTGCCATCAGTGCGGGACAGGGGGGCTACGAGCAGTACTTC
>-|TRBV19|-|TRBJ2-2
CASRKQGDRSTGELFF
TGTGCCAGTAGAAAACAGGGAGATCGTTCCACCGGGGAGCTGTTTTTT
>-|TRBV7-9|-|TRBJ2-7
CASSHGPNEQYF
TGTGCCAGCAGCCATGGACCGAACGAGCAGTACTTC